This T cell receptor beta chain was identified during a study of shared clonotypes between healthy human individuals. Germline V gene data show CDR1 as SGHRS and CDR2 as YFSETQ. The CDR3 has 15 amino acids. Trimming cost V 0 bases and J 0 bases, with 10 bases left between them. Clones were read by immunoSEQ multiplex PCR, and TCRdb kept only the in-frame ones, dropping some. The sample has some 2,100,000 clones, 90% to 96% seen once; the top ten hold roughly 0.13%. Concerning this clone: The same CDR3 can be traced to other DNA sequences in this sample.

The sequence derives from a man between 18 and 29 years old in good health. This chain uses TRBV5-1 with TRBJ2-7; D call uncertain. Sample: naive CD4+ T cells sorted from blood. Subset of the sample: CD45RA+ positively selected. For the CDR3, the DNA is TGCGCCAGCAGCTTGGCGGGTGCGAGCTCCTACGAGCAGTACTTC. This translates into CASSLAGASSYEQYF. Full variable domain (missing parts from reference TRBV5-1 and TRBJ2-7): KAGVTQTPRYLIKTRGQQVTLSCSPISGHRSVSWYQQTPGQGLQFLFEYFSETQRNKGNFPGRFSGRQFSNSRSEMNVSTLELGDSALYLCASSLAGASSYEQYFGPGTRLTVT.